The 27 T cell receptor beta chains in this list originate from one sample, sequenced in a study of cytomegalovirus exposure and HLA in healthy donors listed by TCRdb under 2017. Libraries came from the immunoSEQ multiplex PCR assay. The multiplex PCR relied on a mix of 60 forward primers for TCR Vbeta segments and 13 reverse primers for TCR Jbeta segments. Imported from immuneACCESS, the table was reduced by TCRdb to in-frame sequences with V and J called. These copies leave out some clones; in studies compared against another copy, an unresolved V gene accounts for under half, and the cause of the remainder is not known. The sample's table lists a count of 100,000 to 150,000 clones. The top ten clonotypes cover about 2.3% of the sample. The sample comprised PBMCs. The source of these receptors is a man aged 35 to 55 in good health and CMV-seronegative.

The rearrangement links TRBV5-1 to TRBJ2-2, with 7 bases matching TRBD2. Germline loops: CDR1 SGHRS, CDR2 YFSETQ. This CDR3 has 14 residues. The trim removed 2 bases at V and 4 bases at J, leaving 2 bases unmatched. The CDR3 DNA follows: TGCGCCAGCAGCTTAATAGCGGGCACCGGGGAGCTGTTTTTT. As protein: CASSLIAGTGELFF.

The chain uses TRBV7-2 and TRBJ2-1; D is possibly TRBD2 (6 bases). V was trimmed by 10 bases and J by 7 bases, leaving 20 bases between them. This CDR3 is built from 14 residues. Looked up from germline, CDR1 is SGHTA and CDR2 is FQGNSA. The CDR3 DNA follows: TGTGCCACGTGGGACTCCGTAGGGTTTAATGAGCAGTTCTTC. Translation gives CATWDSVGFNEQFF.

The chain employs TRBV10-3 and TRBJ1-4, with 9 bases lining up with TRBD1. CDR3 size: 13 residues. V dropped 8 bases and J dropped 7; count of bases not matched to a gene: 5. Germline loops: CDR1 ENHRY, CDR2 SYGVKD. In DNA, the CDR3 is TGTGCCATCCGACAGGGGGTAGGTGAAAAACTGTTTTTT. Protein sequence: CAIRQGVGEKLFF.

The chain recombines TRBV12-5 with TRBJ2-1; 14 bases align to TRBD2. Germline V gene data show CDR1 as LGHNT and CDR2 as FRNRAP. The junction had 3 bases not matched to a gene; V was cut back by 5 bases and J by 0 bases. The CDR3 is 17 amino acids. In nucleotides, the CDR3 is TGTGCTAGTGGTCAGGGACTAGCGGGAGCCTCCTACAATGAGCAGTTCTTC. As protein: CASGQGLAGASYNEQFF.

The gene calls are TRBV9 and TRBJ2-2; 7 bases line up with TRBD2. V was clipped by 2 bases and J by 0 bases; unmatched bases: 4. Germline CDR1 is SGDLS and CDR2 is YYNGEE. The CDR3 sequence is 16 residues long. The DNA for the CDR3 is TGTGCCAGCAGCGTTTCTAGCGGAGCGAACACCGGGGAGCTGTTTTTT. This gives the protein CASSVSSGANTGELFF.

This chain uses TRBV10-3 with TRBJ1-1; 9 bases match TRBD1. The CDR3 sequence is 14 residues long. Germline CDR1 is ENHRY and CDR2 is SYGVKD. V dropped 2 bases and J dropped 5; count of bases not matched to a gene: 3. The CDR3 sequence is CAISEDRGRTEAFF. The CDR3, as DNA: TGTGCCATCAGTGAGGACAGGGGGAGAACTGAAGCTTTCTTT.

The chain has TRBV7-8 and TRBJ1-1; 7 bases are shared with TRBD1. The CDR3 is 13 amino acids. Per germline, CDR1 SGHVS and CDR2 FQNEAQ. V dropped 4 bases and J dropped 4; count of bases not matched to a gene: 3. The CDR3 is CASSSRGFTEAFF. In DNA, the CDR3 is TGTGCCAGCAGCTCCAGGGGGTTCACTGAAGCTTTCTTT.

CDR3 residues: CASSPPGQGTYGYTF. Written as DNA, the CDR3 is TGTGCCAGTAGCCCTCCGGGACAGGGGACGTATGGCTACACCTTC. This chain links TRBV19 with TRBJ1-2; 10 bases are a match to TRBD1. V gave up 6 bases and J gave up 5 bases; unmatched junction bases: 9. From germline, CDR1 is LNHDA and CDR2 SQIVND (reference sequence). The CDR3 spans 15 residues.

V is TRBV5-4 and J is TRBJ2-2; 7 bases align to TRBD2. The CDR3 covers 15 residues. Looked up from germline, CDR1 is SGHNT and CDR2 is YYREEE (reference sequence). Losses at the gene ends were 4 bases for V and 6 bases for J; bases not matched to a gene: 9. The CDR3 DNA reads as TGTGCCAGCAGCCGCCGGGAAGGGAGGGCCGGGGAGCTGTTTTTT. Its protein product is CASSRREGRAGELFF.

The chain carries TRBV7-9 and TRBJ2-7, with 8 bases matching TRBD1. With 5 bases clipped from V and 2 bases from J, the junction kept 11 bases outside the gene matches. Germline V gives CDR1 SEHNR, CDR2 FQNEAQ (reference sequence). The CDR3 is made up of 16 amino acids. The CDR3 nucleotides are TGTGCCAGCAGCGCACGTATCGGGACAGGCGCCTACGAGCAGTACTTC. It codes for CASSARIGTGAYEQYF.

The chain uses TRBV27 and TRBJ2-7, with TRBD2 matching over 9 bases. CDR3 length: 15 residues. V was clipped by 2 bases and J by 6 bases; unmatched bases: 8. The V gene's germline CDR1 is MNHEY and CDR2 SMNVEV (reference sequence). The CDR3, as DNA: TGTGCCAGCAGTTTAGCGGGAGGGTCCCCCGGCGAGCAGTACTTC. Protein product: CASSLAGGSPGEQYF.

The V call is TRBV11-3, the J call TRBJ2-1; 7 bases agree with TRBD2. J gave up 1 base and V 2 bases, and 5 bases lay outside the gene matches. Germline loops: CDR1 SGHNT, CDR2 YENEEA. This CDR3 spans 16 amino acids. In DNA, the CDR3 is TGTGCCAGCAGCTTATCCCCTAGCGGTTCCTACAATGAGCAGTTCTTC. Its protein is CASSLSPSGSYNEQFF.

This chain links TRBV6-1 with TRBJ2-7; 10 positions match TRBD1. The CDR3 length is 16 residues. With 4 bases clipped from V and 4 bases from J, the junction kept 10 bases outside the gene matches. CDR1 is MNHNS and CDR2 is SASEGT in the germline V gene. This chain's CDR3 is CASSGGSGTGAYEQYF. CDR3 nucleotide sequence: TGTGCCAGCAGTGGAGGGAGCGGGACAGGGGCTTACGAGCAGTACTTC.

This sequence joins TRBV5-1 and TRBJ1-4; 9 positions match TRBD1. Germline V CDR1 and CDR2: SGHRS, YFSETQ. This CDR3 spans 15 amino acids. With V trimmed by 4 bases and J by 8 bases, 9 bases remained unmatched. The CDR3 reads CASSLRQGGEEKLFF. CDR3 DNA: TGCGCCAGCAGCCTGAGACAGGGGGGGGAAGAAAAACTGTTTTTT. Full variable domain (rest looked up from reference TRBV5-1 and TRBJ1-4): KAGVTQTPRYLIKTRGQQVTLSCSPISGHRSVSWYQQTPGQGLQFLFEYFSETQRNKGNFPGRFSGRQFSNSRSEMNVSTLELGDSALYLCASSLRQGGEEKLFFGSGTQLSVL.

The rearrangement joins TRBV27 to TRBJ2-6; D unclear. There are 14 residues in the CDR3. V was clipped by 4 bases and J by 0 bases, with 4 bases between them. Germline-derived CDR1 and CDR2 are MNHEY and SMNVEV (reference sequence). The CDR3 here is CASSSFSGANVLTF. The CDR3 nucleotides are TGTGCCAGCAGTTCCTTCTCTGGGGCCAACGTCCTGACTTTC.

V usage is TRBV28 and J usage is TRBJ2-5; D tentatively fits TRBD1 or TRBD2 (10 bases each). Trimming pared 4 bases from V and 2 bases from J, leaving 23 bases between. CDR3 length: 18 amino acids. Germline lookup yields CDR1 MDHEN and CDR2 SYDVKM. The CDR3: CASSSGQGKLAGQETQYF. In DNA form, the CDR3 reads TGTGCCAGCAGTTCGGGACAGGGGAAACTAGCGGGGCAAGAGACCCAGTACTTC.

This chain joins TRBV7-3 and TRBJ1-5; 9 nucleotides line up with TRBD1. With 4 bases clipped from V and 6 bases from J, the junction kept 1 base outside the gene matches. Germline CDR1 SGHTA, CDR2 FQGTGA. The CDR3 is 13 amino acids. CDR3 DNA sequence: TGTGCCAGCAGCTCGACAGGGGGTCAGCCCCAGCATTTT. It specifies CASSSTGGQPQHF.

This rearrangement joins TRBV11-3 to TRBJ2-1; D call uncertain. This CDR3 region has 16 residues. V lost 0 bases, J lost 4 bases, and 13 bases lay in between. The V gene's germline CDR1 is SGHNT and CDR2 YENEEA. The CDR3 nucleotides are TGTGCCAGCAGCTTAGAACTTACCGGGTTTTACAATGAGCAGTTCTTC. Amino acids: CASSLELTGFYNEQFF.

The chain recombines TRBV19 with TRBJ2-7; 7 positions match TRBD1. The germline V gene encodes CDR1 LNHDA and CDR2 SQIVND (reference sequence). This CDR3 has 13 residues. Unmatched junction bases numbered 0, after V lost 1 base and J lost 3 bases. In nucleotides, the CDR3 is TGTGCCAGTAGTATAGGACAGGGCTACGAGCAGTACTTC. Amino acids: CASSIGQGYEQYF.

The chain is built from TRBV6-1 and TRBJ2-1; D may be TRBD1 (5 bases). Germline V lookup: CDR1 MNHNS, CDR2 SASEGT. The V gene lost 0 bases and the J gene lost 9 bases, with 9 bases spanning the gap. The CDR3 is 13 amino acids. The CDR3 here is CASSEALRGEQFF. The CDR3 region has the DNA TGTGCCAGCAGTGAAGCGCTTAGGGGTGAGCAGTTCTTC.

This chain's CDR3 is CASSYLTGQETQYF. CDR3 DNA sequence: TGTGCCAGCAGTTACCTTACAGGGCAAGAGACCCAGTACTTC. The chain carries TRBV6-5 and TRBJ2-5; D possibly corresponds to TRBD1 (6 bases). V was trimmed by 2 bases and J by 2 bases, leaving 9 bases between them. The CDR3 covers 14 residues. Germline lookup yields CDR1 MNHEY and CDR2 SVGAGI.

The chain uses TRBV30 and TRBJ2-7; 8 bases fit TRBD2. The V gene end was trimmed by 2 bases and the J gene end by 8 bases; junction bases not matched to a gene: 5. The CDR3 has 12 residues. Per the germline V gene, CDR1 is GTSNPN and CDR2 is SVGIG (reference sequence). This CDR3 reads CAWSPQREQQYF. CDR3 DNA: TGTGCCTGGAGTCCCCAGCGGGAGCAGCAGTACTTC.

The chain combines TRBV9 with TRBJ2-2; a weak D match, TRBD2 (6 bases). The CDR3 sequence is 16 residues long. Trimming removed 3 bases at V and 4 bases at J, with 16 bases between. Germline assignment: CDR1 SGDLS and CDR2 YYNGEE. CDR3 residues: CASSGGGGRGTGELFF. The CDR3 nucleotides read TGTGCCAGCAGCGGTGGCGGAGGGCGTGGCACCGGGGAGCTGTTTTTT.

The chain links TRBV10-1 to TRBJ1-1, with 9 bases lining up with TRBD1. Germline assignment: CDR1 WNHNN and CDR2 SYGVQD (reference sequence). V shed 9 bases, J shed 7 bases, and the junction held 3 bases outside the gene matches. The CDR3 is made up of 11 amino acids. The CDR3 sequence: CASMGQGEAFF. The CDR3 DNA is TGCGCCAGTATGGGACAGGGTGAAGCTTTCTTT.

The rearrangement joins TRBV27 to TRBJ2-1, with 9 bases matching TRBD1. The germline gives CDR1 MNHEY, CDR2 SMNVEV (reference sequence). Trimming took 4 bases from V and 2 from J; bases not matched to a gene: 6. The CDR3 is 16 amino acids. In DNA, the CDR3 is TGTGCCAGCAGTTACCTGGACAGGGGTCCCTACAATGAGCAGTTCTTC. Its translation: CASSYLDRGPYNEQFF.

The chain recombines TRBV19 with TRBJ2-1, with 8 bases that match TRBD1. The junction had 15 bases not matched to a gene; V was cut back by 4 bases and J by 10 bases. This CDR3 has 16 amino acids. Germline V gene lookup returns CDR1 LNHDA and CDR2 SQIVND (reference sequence). The CDR3 DNA reads as TGTGCCAGTAGTACCCTCGAGGCAGGGGGCGAGAAAGAGCAGTTCTTC. It codes for CASSTLEAGGEKEQFF.

The V call is TRBV6-5, the J call TRBJ2-7, with D possibly TRBD1 on 5 matching bases. The CDR3 is made up of 13 amino acids. The V gene lost 8 bases and the J gene lost 0 bases, with 11 bases spanning the gap. Germline lookup yields CDR1 MNHEY and CDR2 SVGAGI. The CDR3 loop reads CASRTYDSYEQYF. CDR3 in DNA: TGTGCCAGCCGGACATATGACTCCTACGAGCAGTACTTC.